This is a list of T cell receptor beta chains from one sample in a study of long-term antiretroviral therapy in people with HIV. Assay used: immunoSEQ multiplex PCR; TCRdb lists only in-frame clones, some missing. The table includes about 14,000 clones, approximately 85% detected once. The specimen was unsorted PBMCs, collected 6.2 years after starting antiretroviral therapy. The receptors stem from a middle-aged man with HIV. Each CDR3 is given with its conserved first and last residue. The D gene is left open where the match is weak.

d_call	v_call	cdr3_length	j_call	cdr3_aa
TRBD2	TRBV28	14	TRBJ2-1	CASELAGRYNEQFF
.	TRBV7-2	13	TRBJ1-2	CASSTGLPLGYTF
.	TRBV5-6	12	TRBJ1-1	CASRAGNTEAFF
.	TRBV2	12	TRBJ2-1	CASGGDNNEQFF
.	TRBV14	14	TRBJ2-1	CASSVAGVVQSTFF
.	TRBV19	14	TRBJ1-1	CASSIDASNTEAFF
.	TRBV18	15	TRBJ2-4	CASSPQGGAKNIQYF
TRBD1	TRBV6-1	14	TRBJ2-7	CASSVAGGLYEQYF
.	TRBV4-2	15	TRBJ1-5	CASSPSGSEYQPQHF
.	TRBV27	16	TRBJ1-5	CASRAGVGSGNQPQHF